One sample yielded the 10 T cell receptor beta chains listed below, sequenced in a study of cytomegalovirus exposure and HLA in healthy donors. The study ran its PCR with 60 Vbeta and 13 Jbeta primers. Using immunoSEQ multiplex PCR, the repertoire was profiled, and TCRdb retains in-frame clones only, with some absent. The specimen's table records roughly 84,000 clones. The source material was PBMCs. The receptors were gathered from a man between 50 and 59 years old in good health and CMV-seronegative.

On this clone: The junction departs from the called germline gene at one end, perhaps through a read error. J is TRBJ1-6 and V is TRBV7-9, with D possibly being TRBD1 (6 bases). The length of the CDR3 is 14 residues. The V gene's germline CDR1 is SEHNR and CDR2 FQNEAQ (reference sequence). The CDR3 reads CASSRTGYNSPLHF. The CDR3 coding sequence is TGTGCCAGCAGCCGCACAGGGTATAACTCACCCCTCCACTTT.

This chain links TRBV5-4 with TRBJ1-4, with 8 bases identical to TRBD1. V shed 4 bases, J shed 7 bases, and the junction held 6 bases outside the gene matches. Germline CDR1 reads SGHNT; CDR2 reads YYREEE (reference sequence). CDR3 length: 14 residues. The CDR3 protein is CASSEQGAGEKLFF. DNA for the CDR3: TGTGCCAGCAGCGAGCAGGGGGCGGGTGAAAAACTGTTTTTT.

The chain recombines TRBV28 with TRBJ2-7, with 9 bases identical to TRBD1. The germline V gene has CDR1 MDHEN and CDR2 SYDVKM. The CDR3 length is 14 residues. J was trimmed by 2 bases and V by 7 bases; bases with no gene match: 6. CDR3 loop: CASIGQGLPYEQYF. CDR3 DNA: TGTGCCAGCATCGGACAGGGGCTTCCCTACGAGCAGTACTTC.

The rearrangement links TRBV18 to TRBJ2-5; D gene ambiguous. Germline V gene sequence: CDR1 KGHSH, CDR2 LQKENI. This CDR3 has 13 residues. Between the trimmed V and J ends, which lost 3 bases and 3 bases, there was a span of 8 bases. The CDR3 coding sequence is TGTGCCAGCTCACCGCGGTTGGAAGAGACCCAGTACTTC. It yields the protein CASSPRLEETQYF.

The rearrangement joins TRBV9 to TRBJ1-2; 7 bases match TRBD1. V was pared by 3 bases and J by 4 bases, with 3 bases of the junction left unmatched. The germline V gene encodes CDR1 SGDLS and CDR2 YYNGEE. This CDR3 has 13 residues. The CDR3 DNA reads as TGTGCCAGCAGCGCCGGGACAGTCTATGGCTACACCTTC. Its protein is CASSAGTVYGYTF.

This chain connects TRBV21-1 to TRBJ1-4. TRBV21-1 is labeled a pseudogene. The CDR3 covers 17 residues. CDR3 coding DNA: TGTGCCAGCAGCAATGGGACTCAACCGGGGACTAATGAAAAACTGTTTTTT. It is translated as CASSNGTQPGTNEKLFF.

J is TRBJ2-2 and V is TRBV10-3; 8 positions agree with TRBD2. The V and J ends lost 6 bases and 0 bases, in that order; junction bases with no gene match: 15. The CDR3 extends over 19 amino acids. Per germline, CDR1 ENHRY and CDR2 SYGVKD. The DNA for the CDR3 is TGTGCCATCAGCTCGCCGGCGGGAGCGGGGGCCTCGAACACCGGGGAGCTGTTTTTT. Protein: CAISSPAGAGASNTGELFF.

The chain joins TRBV28 to TRBJ1-4; the match to TRBD1 covers 8 bases. With V trimmed by 5 bases and J by 5 bases, 7 bases remained unmatched. Per the germline V gene, CDR1 is MDHEN and CDR2 is SYDVKM. This CDR3 spans 15 amino acids. The DNA for the CDR3 is TGTGCCAGCAGTCCGGCCGGGACAGGAAATGAAAAACTGTTTTTT. This translates into CASSPAGTGNEKLFF.

The chain carries TRBV6-5 and TRBJ2-5; 10 bases match TRBD1. The better agreement between TRBJ2-7 and the DNA end casts doubt on the J call. CDR1 is MNHEY, CDR2 SVGAGI, per germline. This CDR3 contains 15 residues. The CDR3 nucleotides read TGTGCCAGCAGCCGAGACAGGGGGCGCGTCGGCGAGCAGTACTTC. Its protein is CASSRDRGRVGEQYF.

The chain links TRBV5-5 to TRBJ1-3; D remains unclear. CDR1 and CDR2 from the germline V gene are SGHKS and YYEKEE (reference sequence). The V end lost 1 base, the J end lost 0 bases, and 11 bases lay between the germline ends. The CDR3 covers 16 residues. The CDR3 region has the DNA TGTGCCAGCAGCTTGACAGTCTCTCCCTCTGGAAACACCATATATTTT. It codes for CASSLTVSPSGNTIYF.